A single sample is the source of the 14 T cell receptor beta chains below, sequenced in a study of CD8+CD57+ T cells in acquired aplastic anemia. Genomic DNA was employed as the template in profiling TCR beta VDJ and CDR3. TCRdb re-derived calls from the reads in MiXCR, one entry per CDR3 protein. The repertoire holds about 400,000 distinct CDR3 sequences, with around 72% as singletons. Sequencing input: sorted CD4+, CD8+, or CD8+CD57+ T cells (not recorded which) from PBMCs. The receptors here all came from a human donor in good health, serving as a control.

The V and J genes are TRBV7-8 and TRBJ2-7; no clear D gene. Per the germline V gene, CDR1 is SGHVS and CDR2 is FQNEAQ. The CDR3 spans 12 residues. The CDR3 DNA reads as TGTGCCAGCAGCTTACCGAGGAGCGAGCCGTACGTC. Encoded protein: CASSLPRSEPYV.

This clonotype has a handful of counts. The V call is TRBV7-9, the J call TRBJ2-7; 11 bases are a match to TRBD2. The trim removed 0 bases at V and 1 base at J, leaving 2 bases unmatched. Germline-derived CDR1 and CDR2 are SEHNR and FQNEAQ (reference sequence). This CDR3 has 16 residues. The CDR3 region has the DNA TGTGCCAGCAGCTTAGCCTTAGCGGGGGGGTCCTACGAGCAGTACTTC. The encoded protein is CASSLALAGGSYEQYF.

This clonotype was counted many times. The chain recombines TRBV6-6 with TRBJ2-7; TRBD1 agrees at 9 bases. Germline CDR1 reads MNHNY; CDR2 reads SVGAGI (reference sequence). This CDR3 is built from 12 residues. V lost 8 bases to trimming and J lost 2 bases; unmatched junction nucleotides: 1. This CDR3 is CASRDRAYEQYF. The CDR3 DNA follows: TGTGCCAGCCGGGACAGGGCCTACGAGCAGTACTTC.

About this clonotype: At one boundary the junction diverges from the germline segment, which might be a read error. V and J are TRBV10-3 and TRBJ2-1; possible D gene TRBD1, 6 bases. The germline gives CDR1 ENHRY, CDR2 SYGVKD. This CDR3 contains 13 residues. The CDR3 here is CASSEGVLYEQFF. In nucleotides, the CDR3 is TGTGCCAGCAGTGAGGGGGTATTATATGAGCAGTTCTTC.

V and J are TRBV20-1 and TRBJ2-6, with a possible D match to TRBD1 (5 bases). This CDR3 has 18 amino acids. Germline CDR1 is DFQATT and CDR2 is SNEGSKA (reference sequence). V lost 5 bases, J lost 0 bases, and 20 bases lay in between. CDR3 amino acids: CSADSTGHACSGANVLTF. The CDR3 DNA is TGCAGTGCTGATTCCACAGGCCATGCCTGCTCTGGGGCCAACGTCCTGACTTTC.

This clonotype was recorded only once. The J gene is TRBJ1-1, the V gene TRBV7-3; D unresolved. This CDR3 region has 13 residues. Germline V lookup: CDR1 SGHTA, CDR2 FQGTGA. The ends were cut back, 0 bases at V and 7 bases at J, with 9 bases in the middle. CDR3 amino acids: CASSLTKGGEAFF. In DNA, the CDR3 is TGTGCCAGCAGCTTAACAAAGGGTGGTGAAGCTTTCTTT.

Worth noting for this clonotype: Its ends do not fully match the called genes, so a read error is possible. The chain couples TRBV7-9 to TRBJ1-2; TRBD1 matches at 11 bases. In germline, CDR1 is SEHNR, CDR2 FQNEAQ (reference sequence). This CDR3 spans 16 amino acids. As DNA, the CDR3 is TGTAGCGCCAGCCGGGACAGGGGGGCGGAGCACTACGGCTACACCTTC. As protein: CSASRDRGAEHYGYTF. The variable domain in full, completed from reference TRBV7-9 and TRBJ1-2, reads DTGVSQNPRHKITKRGQNVTFRCDPISEHNRLYWYRQTLGQGPEFLTYFQNEAQLEKSRLLSDRFSAERPKGSFSTLEIQRTEQGDSAMYLCSASRDRGAEHYGYTFGSGTRLTVV.

This clonotype came up many times. The chain recombines TRBV5-8 with TRBJ2-2; no firm D call. CDR1 SGHTS and CDR2 YDEGEE come from the germline V gene. The CDR3 covers 14 residues. Trimming took 4 bases from V and 4 from J, leaving 11 bases between them. The CDR3 spells CASSDDMRTGELFF. The CDR3 coding sequence is TGTGCCAGCAGCGACGACATGCGCACCGGGGAGCTGTTTTTT. Looking up the rest from reference TRBV5-8 and TRBJ2-2 gives the full variable domain: EAGVTQSPTHLIKTRGQQATLRCSPISGHTSVYWYQQALGLGLQFLLWYDEGEERNRGNFPPRFSGRQFPNYSSELNVNALELEDSALYLCASSDDMRTGELFFGEGSRLTVL.

The chain is built from TRBV15 and TRBJ1-4; 8 positions match TRBD1. Germline V gives CDR1 LNHNV, CDR2 YYDKDF (reference sequence). This CDR3 has 15 residues. The ends lost 5 bases at V and 5 bases at J; junction bases unmatched: 7. CDR3 region: CATSPVRQGNEKLFF. The CDR3 DNA reads TGTGCCACCAGCCCAGTGAGACAGGGGAATGAAAAACTGTTTTTT.

This clonotype has a handful of counts. J is TRBJ2-5 and V is TRBV20-1, with D possibly TRBD2 on 5 matching bases. This CDR3 has 12 amino acids. Trimming stripped 5 bases from V and 9 bases from J, with 16 bases between. Germline lookup yields CDR1 DFQATT and CDR2 SNEGSKA (reference sequence). This CDR3 reads CSAAEPPGAQYF. The CDR3 DNA is TGCAGTGCTGCGGAACCGCCCGGGGCCCAGTACTTC.

This clonotype occurred once. A read error may produce the germline difference seen at one junction end. The V gene is TRBV20-1, the J gene TRBJ1-2, with 7 bases identical to TRBD1. The CDR3 is made up of 13 amino acids. The germline V gene encodes CDR1 DFQATT and CDR2 SNEGSKA (reference sequence). The CDR3 loop is CSARGDSRYGCTF. The DNA of the CDR3 is TGCAGTGCTAGGGGGGACAGTCGATATGGCTGCACCTTC.

V and J are TRBV18 and TRBJ2-2, with 7 bases matching TRBD2. CDR3 length: 15 residues. Germline CDR1 is KGHSH and CDR2 is LQKENI. Trimming at V came to 6 bases and at J to 3 bases, leaving 7 bases not matched to a gene. The DNA for the CDR3 is TGTGCCAGCTCCCGCCCGGGAGGTCACACCGGGGAGCTGTTTTTT. The encoded protein is CASSRPGGHTGELFF.

About this clonotype itself: A junction boundary mismatches the germline segment, possibly from a read error. The J gene is TRBJ2-7, the V gene TRBV7-2, with 7 bases identical to TRBD2. CDR1 and CDR2 from the germline V gene are SGHTA and FQGNSA. The CDR3 has 14 residues. The CDR3 DNA reads as TGTGCCAGCAGCATGTCACAGCGGGATCACCCCCAGCACTTC. Protein: CASSMSQRDHPQHF.

Notes on this clonotype: This CDR3 is missing its conserved last phenylalanine or tryptophan, likely due to a read error. Because the CDR3's place on the DNA is in doubt, the DNA is left out and the CDR3 is given as listed by TCRdb. CDR3 in amino acids: CSASGGGT. The chain combines TRBV20-1 with TRBJ2-7; the table calls TRBD1, which could not be checked here. The CDR3 length equals 8 residues, ends included. Germline CDR1 is DFQATT and CDR2 is SNEGSKA (reference sequence).